This is a list of T cell receptor beta chains from one sample in a study of blood T cell repertoires in COVID-19. Assay: immunoSEQ multiplex PCR; the TCRdb copy retains only in-frame clones and omits some. The sample lists just over 650,000 clones, approximately 90% seen once, with approximately 0.25% in the top ten. What was sequenced was peripheral blood. These receptors originate from a woman aged 18-30 years with acute or convalescent COVID-19. Both conserved end residues are part of each CDR3. The order of the fields is clone size, D gene, V gene, J gene, CDR3 length, CDR3 DNA, CDR3 protein. The D gene is left open where the match is weak. Clone size, where shown, is once, few, many, or a class for clones that have expanded.

-	-	TRBV18	TRBJ2-3	16	TGTGCCAGCTCACCGATGGGGGGTCAAAGCACAGATACGCAGTATTTT	CASSPMGGQSTDTQYF
-	TRBD1	TRBV6-5	TRBJ1-1	16	TGTGCCAGCAGTTACGAGGGGGCTGGTAAGAGCACTGAAGCTTTCTTT	CASSYEGAGKSTEAFF
-	-	TRBV28	TRBJ1-1	16	TGTGCCAGCAGTTTATCCTTGAACGGGGGGTCGTCTGAAGCTTTCTTT	CASSLSLNGGSSEAFF
-	TRBD1	TRBV19	TRBJ1-1	14	TGTGCCAGTAGTACAGACAGGGGGTACACTGAAGCTTTCTTT	CASSTDRGYTEAFF
-	-	TRBV27	TRBJ1-2	13	TGTGCCAGCAGTCTGGGGCAGCTCTATGGCTACACCTTC	CASSLGQLYGYTF
once	TRBD1	TRBV30	TRBJ1-1	13	TGTGCCTGGAGCCACTACAGGGGTACTGAAGCTTTCTTT	CAWSHYRGTEAFF
-	-	TRBV28	TRBJ1-5	13	TGTGCCAGCCTCCCCGGGGTCGGTCAGCCCCAGCATTTT	CASLPGVGQPQHF
-	TRBD1	TRBV6-5	TRBJ1-1	14	TGTGCCAGCAGTACCGACAGGGCAAACACTGAAGCTTTCTTT	CASSTDRANTEAFF
-	TRBD1	TRBV27	TRBJ2-1	15	TGTGCCAGCAGTTTTGGGGACAGGACCTACAATGAGCAGTTCTTC	CASSFGDRTYNEQFF
-	-	TRBV28	TRBJ1-5	15	TGTGCCAGCATCTCGGCGGGCCGGGAATTACAGCCCCAGCATTTT	CASISAGRELQPQHF
-	TRBD2	TRBV7-3	TRBJ2-1	16	TGTGCCAGCAGCCCCTGGACTAGCGGGGTTGAGAATGAGCAGTTCTTC	CASSPWTSGVENEQFF
once	-	TRBV12-5	TRBJ2-6	18	TGTGCTAGTGGTTTGTTTCAGGTCCTCCTCTCTGGGGCCAACGTCCTGACTTTC	CASGLFQVLLSGANVLTF
-	TRBD2	TRBV20-1	TRBJ2-1	15	TGCAGTGCTAGTCCCCGGGGCGGGGGGGACAATGAGCAGTTCTTC	CSASPRGGGDNEQFF
-	-	TRBV9	TRBJ2-1	13	TGTGCCAGCAGCTTGGGGGCTAGCAATGAGCAGTTCTTC	CASSLGASNEQFF
-	-	TRBV11-2	TRBJ2-6	15	TGTGCCAGCAGCTTAGCTATGGCTGGGGCCAACGTCCTGACTTTC	CASSLAMAGANVLTF
-	TRBD2	TRBV3-1/TRBV3-2	TRBJ2-1	19	TGTGCCAGCAGCCAACGAGCCCGAGTATTAGCGGGGCCCCACAATGAGCAGTTCTTC	CASSQRARVLAGPHNEQFF
-	-	TRBV5-5	TRBJ1-2	11	TGTGCCAGCAGCCTCAACTATGGCTACACCTTC	CASSLNYGYTF
-	-	TRBV18	TRBJ1-1	13	TGTGCCAGCTCACCAGACCAGGGGCCGGTAGCTTTCTTT	CASSPDQGPVAFF
-	TRBD1	TRBV4-1	TRBJ1-2	14	TGCGCCAGCAGCCATTCGACAGGGGGCTATGGCTACACCTTC	CASSHSTGGYGYTF
-	-	TRBV4-1	TRBJ2-5	16	TGCGCCAGCAGCCAAGATCGCGCGGGACGGCAAGAGACCCAGTACTTC	CASSQDRAGRQETQYF
-	-	TRBV6-4	TRBJ2-3	16	TGTGCCAGCAGTGACAGAGGGACGTCGGGGGCAGATACGCAGTATTTT	CASSDRGTSGADTQYF
-	-	TRBV4-2	TRBJ2-1	13	TGTGCCAGCAGCCAATATAGCGGAAATGAGCAGTTCTTC	CASSQYSGNEQFF
-	TRBD1	TRBV30	TRBJ1-4	20	TGTGCCTGGAGCCCGAGCATGAGAGCAGGGAGGGGACAGGGGCACGAAAAACTGTTTTTT	CAWSPSMRAGRGQGHEKLFF
-	-	TRBV5-4	TRBJ2-1	15	TGTGCCAGCAGCCCGGAGGGACAGCTCTACAATGAGCAGTTCTTC	CASSPEGQLYNEQFF
-	TRBD1	TRBV5-1	TRBJ1-1	16	TGCGCCAGCAGCGCCCGACAGGGGACTATGAACACTGAAGCTTTCTTT	CASSARQGTMNTEAFF
once	-	TRBV5-8	TRBJ1-5	16	TGTGCCAGCAGCTTGGGCGACAGGCATAGCAATCAGCCCCAGCATTTT	CASSLGDRHSNQPQHF